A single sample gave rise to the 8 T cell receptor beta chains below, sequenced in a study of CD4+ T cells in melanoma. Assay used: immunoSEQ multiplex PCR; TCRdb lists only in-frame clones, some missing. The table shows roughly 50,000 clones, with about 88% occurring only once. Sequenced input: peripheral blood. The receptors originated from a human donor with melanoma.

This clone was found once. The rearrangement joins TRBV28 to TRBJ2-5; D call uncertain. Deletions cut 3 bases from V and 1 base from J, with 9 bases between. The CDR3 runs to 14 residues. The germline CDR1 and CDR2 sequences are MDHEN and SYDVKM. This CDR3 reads CASSLVSVQETQYF. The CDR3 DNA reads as TGTGCCAGCAGTTTGGTTTCAGTCCAAGAGACCCAGTACTTC.

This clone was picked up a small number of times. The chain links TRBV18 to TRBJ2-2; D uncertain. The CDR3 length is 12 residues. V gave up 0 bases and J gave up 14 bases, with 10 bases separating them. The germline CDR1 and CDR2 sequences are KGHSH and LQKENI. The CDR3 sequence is CASSPPGEILFF. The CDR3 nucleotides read TGTGCCAGCTCACCACCGGGTGAGATCCTGTTTTTT.

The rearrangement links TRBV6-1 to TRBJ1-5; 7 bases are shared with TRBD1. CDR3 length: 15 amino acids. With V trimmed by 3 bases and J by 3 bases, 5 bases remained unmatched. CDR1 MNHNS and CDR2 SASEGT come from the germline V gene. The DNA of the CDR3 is TGTGCCAGCAGTGACCGCAGGGGGAACAATCAGCCCCAGCATTTT. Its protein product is CASSDRRGNNQPQHF.

The CDR3 loop reads CASRAGGRETQYF. CDR3 sequence (DNA): TGTGCCAGTAGGGCAGGGGGCAGGGAGACCCAGTACTTC. The chain links TRBV19 to TRBJ2-5; 8 positions agree with TRBD1. The CDR3 covers 13 residues. With 6 bases clipped from V and 5 bases from J, the junction kept 5 bases outside the gene matches. CDR1 is LNHDA, CDR2 SQIVND, per germline (reference sequence).

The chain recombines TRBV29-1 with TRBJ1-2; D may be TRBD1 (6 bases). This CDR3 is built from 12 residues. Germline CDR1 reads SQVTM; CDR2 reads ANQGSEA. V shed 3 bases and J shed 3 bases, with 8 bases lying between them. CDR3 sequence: CSVEGADYGYTF. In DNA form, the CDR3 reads TGCAGCGTTGAGGGGGCCGACTATGGCTACACCTTC.

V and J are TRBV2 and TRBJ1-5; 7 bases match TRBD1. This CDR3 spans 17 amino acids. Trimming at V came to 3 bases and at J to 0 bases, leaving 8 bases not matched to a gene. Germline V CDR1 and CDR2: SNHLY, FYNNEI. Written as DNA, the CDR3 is TGTGCCAGCAGTGACAGGGGGGCCGCCGTTAGCAATCAGCCCCAGCATTTT. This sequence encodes CASSDRGAAVSNQPQHF. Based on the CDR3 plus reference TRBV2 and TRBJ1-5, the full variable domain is EPEVTQTPSHQVTQMGQEVILRCVPISNHLYFYWYRQILGQKVEFLVSFYNNEISEKSEIFDDQFSVERPDGSNFTLKIRSTKLEDSAMYFCASSDRGAAVSNQPQHFGDGTRLSIL.

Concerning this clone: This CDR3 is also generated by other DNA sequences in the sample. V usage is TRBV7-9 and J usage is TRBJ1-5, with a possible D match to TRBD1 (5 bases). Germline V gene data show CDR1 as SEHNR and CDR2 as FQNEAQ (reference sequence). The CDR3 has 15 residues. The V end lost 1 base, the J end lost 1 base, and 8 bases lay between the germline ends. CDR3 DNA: TGTGCCAGCAGCTTAGGGGGCCTGAGCAATCAGCCCCAGCATTTT. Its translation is CASSLGGLSNQPQHF.

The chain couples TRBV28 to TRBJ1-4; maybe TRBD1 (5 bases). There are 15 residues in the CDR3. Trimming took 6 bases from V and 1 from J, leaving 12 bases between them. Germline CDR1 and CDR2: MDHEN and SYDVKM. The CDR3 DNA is TGTGCCAGCAGGGGGGACGGGGAAACTAATGAAAAACTGTTTTTT. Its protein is CASRGDGETNEKLFF.